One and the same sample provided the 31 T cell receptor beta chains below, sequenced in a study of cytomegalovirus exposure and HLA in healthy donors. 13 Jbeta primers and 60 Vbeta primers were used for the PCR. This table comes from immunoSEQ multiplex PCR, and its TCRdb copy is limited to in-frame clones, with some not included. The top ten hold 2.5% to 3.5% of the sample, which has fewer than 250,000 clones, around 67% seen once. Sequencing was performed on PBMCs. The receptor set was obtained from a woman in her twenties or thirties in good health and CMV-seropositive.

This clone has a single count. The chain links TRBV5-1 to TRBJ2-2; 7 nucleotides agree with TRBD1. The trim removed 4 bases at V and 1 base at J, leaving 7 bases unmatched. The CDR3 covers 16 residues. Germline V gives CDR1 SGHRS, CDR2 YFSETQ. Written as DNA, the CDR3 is TGCGCCAGCAGCACTAACAGGGGATTGAACACCGGGGAGCTGTTTTTT. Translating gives CASSTNRGLNTGELFF.

The CDR3 DNA is TGTGCCAGCTCTTGGGACAGGGTTGACGAGCAGTACTTC. Protein: CASSWDRVDEQYF. The rearrangement links TRBV18 to TRBJ2-7; 9 bases are shared with TRBD1. The germline CDR1 and CDR2 sequences are KGHSH and LQKENI. This CDR3 spans 13 amino acids. V shed 6 bases, J shed 5 bases, and the junction held 5 bases outside the gene matches. Combining the CDR3 with reference TRBV18 and TRBJ2-7 gives the whole variable domain NAGVMQNPRHLVRRRGQEARLRCSPMKGHSHVYWYRQLPEEGLKFMVYLQKENIIDESGMPKERFSAEFPKEGPSILRIQQVVRGDSAAYFCASSWDRVDEQYFGPGTRLTVT.

CDR3 loop: CASSLDRTTSTDTQYF. The DNA of the CDR3 is TGTGCCAGCAGCTTAGATCGGACAACTAGCACAGATACGCAGTATTTT. The rearrangement joins TRBV11-2 to TRBJ2-3; D might be TRBD1 (5 bases). Germline V gives CDR1 SGHAT, CDR2 FQNNGV. V lost 0 bases and J lost 0, with 10 bases in between. There are 16 residues in the CDR3.

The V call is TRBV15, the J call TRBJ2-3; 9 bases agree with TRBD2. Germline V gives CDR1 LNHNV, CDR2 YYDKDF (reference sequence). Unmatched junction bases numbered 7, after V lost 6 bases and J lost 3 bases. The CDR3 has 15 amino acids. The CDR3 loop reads CATRAGGGSTDTQYF. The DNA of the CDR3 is TGTGCCACCAGAGCGGGGGGAGGATCTACAGATACGCAGTATTTT.

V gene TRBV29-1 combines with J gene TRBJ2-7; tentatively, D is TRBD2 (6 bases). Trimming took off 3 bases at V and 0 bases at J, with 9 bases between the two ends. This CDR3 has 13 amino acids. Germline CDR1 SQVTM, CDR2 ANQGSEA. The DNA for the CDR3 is TGCAGCGTTGACGGAGGGGACTCCTACGAGCAGTACTTC. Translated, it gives CSVDGGDSYEQYF.

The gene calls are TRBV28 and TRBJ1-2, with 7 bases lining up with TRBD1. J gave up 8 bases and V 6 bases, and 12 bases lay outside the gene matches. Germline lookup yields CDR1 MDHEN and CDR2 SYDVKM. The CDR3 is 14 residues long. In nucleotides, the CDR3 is TGTGCCAGCAGCCGGGGACAGCCTAATTACGGCTACACCTTC. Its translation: CASSRGQPNYGYTF.

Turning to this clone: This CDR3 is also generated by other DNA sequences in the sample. The CDR3 is CATRLQGTTEAFF. The CDR3 DNA follows: TGTGCCACCAGGCTACAGGGAACAACTGAAGCTTTCTTT. The chain links TRBV15 to TRBJ1-1, with a possible D match to TRBD1 (6 bases). The CDR3 extends over 13 amino acids. The germline V and J ends were trimmed by 6 bases and 5 bases, with 13 bases remaining between them. Germline values: CDR1 LNHNV, CDR2 YYDKDF (reference sequence).

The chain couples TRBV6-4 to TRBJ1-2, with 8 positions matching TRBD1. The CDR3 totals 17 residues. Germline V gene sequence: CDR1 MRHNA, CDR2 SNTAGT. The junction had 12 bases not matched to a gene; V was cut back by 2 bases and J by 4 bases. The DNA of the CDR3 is TGTGCCAGCAGTGACCTCTCACAGGGGGGCTTTGGCTATGGCTACACCTTC. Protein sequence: CASSDLSQGGFGYGYTF.

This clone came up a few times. The CDR3 loop is CASSFGAGGGYNEQFF. CDR3 DNA: TGTGCCAGCAGTTTTGGGGCCGGGGGGGGGTACAATGAGCAGTTCTTC. The gene calls are TRBV27 and TRBJ2-1; 8 nucleotides align to TRBD2. Looked up from germline, CDR1 is MNHEY and CDR2 is SMNVEV (reference sequence). This CDR3 comprises 16 residues. V shed 3 bases and J 4 bases; nucleotides not matched to a gene: 8.

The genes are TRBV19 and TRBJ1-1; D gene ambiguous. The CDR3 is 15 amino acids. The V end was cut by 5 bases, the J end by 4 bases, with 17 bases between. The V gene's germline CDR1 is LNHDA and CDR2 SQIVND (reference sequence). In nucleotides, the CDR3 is TGTGCCAGTAGTGCCCGTTTCGAGGTCACCACTGAAGCTTTCTTT. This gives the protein CASSARFEVTTEAFF.

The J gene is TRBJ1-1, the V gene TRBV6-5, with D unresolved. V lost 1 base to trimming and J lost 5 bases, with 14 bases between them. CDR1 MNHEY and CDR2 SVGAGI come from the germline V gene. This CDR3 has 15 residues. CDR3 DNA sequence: TGTGCCAGCAGTTACTACCCAACTGGAGGTACTGAAGCTTTCTTT. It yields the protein CASSYYPTGGTEAFF.

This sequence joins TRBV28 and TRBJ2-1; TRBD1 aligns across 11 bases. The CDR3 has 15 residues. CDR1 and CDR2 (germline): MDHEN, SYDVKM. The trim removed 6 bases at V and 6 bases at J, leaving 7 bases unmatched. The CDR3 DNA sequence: TGTGCCAGCAGGGGATCGGACAGGGGGCGCAATGAGCAGTTCTTC. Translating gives CASRGSDRGRNEQFF.

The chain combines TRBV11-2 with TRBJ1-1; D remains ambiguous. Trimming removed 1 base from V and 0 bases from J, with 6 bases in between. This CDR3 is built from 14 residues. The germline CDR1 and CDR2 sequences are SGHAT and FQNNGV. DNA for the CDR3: TGTGCCAGCAGCTTAGGCGGGATGAACACTGAAGCTTTCTTT. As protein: CASSLGGMNTEAFF.

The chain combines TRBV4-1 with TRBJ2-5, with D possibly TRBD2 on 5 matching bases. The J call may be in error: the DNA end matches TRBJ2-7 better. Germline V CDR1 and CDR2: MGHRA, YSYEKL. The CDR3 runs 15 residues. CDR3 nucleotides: TGCGCCAGCAGCCAGGAGGAAAGGAGCTCCTACGAGCAGTACTTC. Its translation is CASSQEERSSYEQYF.

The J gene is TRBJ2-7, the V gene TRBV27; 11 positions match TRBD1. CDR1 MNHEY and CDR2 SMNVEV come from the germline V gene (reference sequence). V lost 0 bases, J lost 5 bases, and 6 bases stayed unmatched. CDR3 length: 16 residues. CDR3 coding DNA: TGTGCCAGCAGTTTATCTATCCGGACAGGGGGCGACGAGCAGTACTTC. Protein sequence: CASSLSIRTGGDEQYF.

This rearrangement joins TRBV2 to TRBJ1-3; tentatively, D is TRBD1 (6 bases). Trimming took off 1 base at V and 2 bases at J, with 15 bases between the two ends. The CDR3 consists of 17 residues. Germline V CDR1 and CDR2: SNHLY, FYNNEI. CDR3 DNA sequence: TGTGCCAGCAGTGAAGGGGTTGGCAGGGGAGCTGGAAACACCATATATTTT. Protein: CASSEGVGRGAGNTIYF.

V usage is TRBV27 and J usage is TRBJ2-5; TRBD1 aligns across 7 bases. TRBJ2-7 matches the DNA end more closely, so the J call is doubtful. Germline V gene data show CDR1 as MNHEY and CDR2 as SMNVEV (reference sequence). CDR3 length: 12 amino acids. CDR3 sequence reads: CASSPTGYEQYF. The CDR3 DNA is TGTGCCAGCAGTCCGACAGGGTACGAGCAGTACTTC.

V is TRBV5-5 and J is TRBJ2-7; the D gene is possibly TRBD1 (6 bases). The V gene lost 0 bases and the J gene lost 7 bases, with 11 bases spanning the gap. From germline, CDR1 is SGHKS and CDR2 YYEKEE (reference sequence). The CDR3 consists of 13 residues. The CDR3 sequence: CASSLALGGEQYF. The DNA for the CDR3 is TGTGCCAGCAGCTTGGCCCTAGGGGGAGAGCAGTACTTC. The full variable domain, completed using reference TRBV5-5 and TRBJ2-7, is DAGVTQSPTHLIKTRGQQVTLRCSPISGHKSVSWYQQVLGQGPQFIFQYYEKEERGRGNFPDRFSARQFPNYSSELNVNALLLGDSALYLCASSLALGGEQYFGPGTRLTVT.

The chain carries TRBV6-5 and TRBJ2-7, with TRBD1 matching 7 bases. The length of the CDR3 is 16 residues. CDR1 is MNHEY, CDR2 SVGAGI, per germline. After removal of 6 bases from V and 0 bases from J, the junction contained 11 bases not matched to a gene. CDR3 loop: CASSYATGESSYEQYF. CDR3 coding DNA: TGTGCCAGCAGCTACGCCACAGGGGAAAGCTCCTACGAGCAGTACTTC.

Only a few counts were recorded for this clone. The CDR3 here is CASSLAHVSGFNTGELFF. The CDR3 DNA reads TGCGCCAGCAGCTTGGCCCACGTTAGCGGTTTTAACACCGGGGAGCTGTTTTTT. The chain carries TRBV5-1 and TRBJ2-2, with TRBD2 as a possible D gene (6 bases). Per germline, CDR1 SGHRS and CDR2 YFSETQ. Trimming took 0 bases from V and 2 from J, leaving 17 bases between them. The CDR3 covers 18 residues.

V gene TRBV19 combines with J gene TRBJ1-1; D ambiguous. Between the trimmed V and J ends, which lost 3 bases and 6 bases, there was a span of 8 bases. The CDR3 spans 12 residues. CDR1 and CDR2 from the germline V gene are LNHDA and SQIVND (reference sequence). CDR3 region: CASSIGPAEAFF. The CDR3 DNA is TGTGCCAGTAGTATTGGGCCGGCTGAAGCTTTCTTT.

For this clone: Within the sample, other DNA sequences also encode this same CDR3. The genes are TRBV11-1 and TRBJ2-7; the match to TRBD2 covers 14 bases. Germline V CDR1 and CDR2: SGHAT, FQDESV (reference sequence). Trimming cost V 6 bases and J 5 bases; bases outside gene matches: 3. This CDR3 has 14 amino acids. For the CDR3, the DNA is TGTGCCAGCAGTTGGACTAGCGGGAGGAACGAGCAGTACTTC. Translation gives CASSWTSGRNEQYF.

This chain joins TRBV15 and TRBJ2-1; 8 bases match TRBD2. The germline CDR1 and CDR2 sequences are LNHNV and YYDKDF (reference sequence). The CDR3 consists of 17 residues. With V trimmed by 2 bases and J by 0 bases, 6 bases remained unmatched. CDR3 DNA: TGTGCCACCAGCAGAACAGCGGGAGCCCCCTCCTACAATGAGCAGTTCTTC. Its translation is CATSRTAGAPSYNEQFF.

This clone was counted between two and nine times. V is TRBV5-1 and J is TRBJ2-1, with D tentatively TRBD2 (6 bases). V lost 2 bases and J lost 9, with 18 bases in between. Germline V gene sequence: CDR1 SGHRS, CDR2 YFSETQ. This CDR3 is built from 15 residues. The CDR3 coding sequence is TGCGCCAGCAGCTTAGCGGGCCCAAGGAACAGTGAGCAGTTCTTC. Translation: CASSLAGPRNSEQFF.

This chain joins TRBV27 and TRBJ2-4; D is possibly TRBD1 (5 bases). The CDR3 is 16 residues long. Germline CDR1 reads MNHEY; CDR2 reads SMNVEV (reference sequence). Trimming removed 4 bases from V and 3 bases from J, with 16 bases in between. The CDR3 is CASSWSRGLVKNIQYF. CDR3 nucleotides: TGTGCCAGCAGTTGGTCAAGGGGCCTAGTCAAAAACATTCAGTACTTC.

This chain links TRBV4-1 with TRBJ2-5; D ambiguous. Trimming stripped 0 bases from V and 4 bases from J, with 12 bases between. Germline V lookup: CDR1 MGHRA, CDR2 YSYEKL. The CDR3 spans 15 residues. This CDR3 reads CASSQEVSAAETQYF. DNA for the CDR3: TGCGCCAGCAGCCAAGAGGTCAGCGCCGCAGAGACCCAGTACTTC.

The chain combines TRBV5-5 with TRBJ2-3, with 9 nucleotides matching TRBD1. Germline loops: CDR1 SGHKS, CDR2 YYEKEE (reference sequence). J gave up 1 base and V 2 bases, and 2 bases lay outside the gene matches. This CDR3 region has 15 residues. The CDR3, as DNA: TGTGCCAGCAGCTTTGACAGGGGGGGCACAGATACGCAGTATTTT. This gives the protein CASSFDRGGTDTQYF.

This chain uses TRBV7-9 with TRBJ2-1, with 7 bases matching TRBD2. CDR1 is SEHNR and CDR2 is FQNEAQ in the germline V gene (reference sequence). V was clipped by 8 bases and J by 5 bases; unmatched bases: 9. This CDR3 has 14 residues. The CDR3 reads CASPAGSLHNEQFF. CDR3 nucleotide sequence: TGTGCCAGCCCAGCGGGAAGTCTCCACAATGAGCAGTTCTTC.

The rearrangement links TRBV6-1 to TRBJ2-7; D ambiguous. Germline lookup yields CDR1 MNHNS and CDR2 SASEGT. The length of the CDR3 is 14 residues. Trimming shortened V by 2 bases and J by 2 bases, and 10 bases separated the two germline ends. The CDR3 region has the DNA TGTGCCAGCAGTGAACGGTCGTCCGCCTACGAGCAGTACTTC. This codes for CASSERSSAYEQYF.

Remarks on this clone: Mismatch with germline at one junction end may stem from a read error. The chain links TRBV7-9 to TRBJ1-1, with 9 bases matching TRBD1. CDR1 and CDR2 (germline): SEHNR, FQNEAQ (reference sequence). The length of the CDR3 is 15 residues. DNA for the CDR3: TGTTCCAGCAGCTTAGAGACAGGGGGACGATCTGAAGCTTTCTTT. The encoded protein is CSSSLETGGRSEAFF.

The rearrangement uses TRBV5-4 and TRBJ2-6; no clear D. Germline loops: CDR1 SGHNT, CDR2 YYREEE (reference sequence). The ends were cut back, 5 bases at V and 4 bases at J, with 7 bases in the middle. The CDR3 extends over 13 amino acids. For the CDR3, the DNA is TGTGCCAGCAGTCAGGTGGGGGCCAACGTCCTGACTTTC. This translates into CASSQVGANVLTF.